This record concerns one T cell receptor (beta chain) sequence. What antigen it recognizes has not been identified. The sample holds no much larger clone one base away, and base qualities are not on file. Receptors were amplified or captured by 5' RACE. The sequencer listed for this sample is Illumina HiSeq 2000. Template switching introduced a universal primer binding site; the final cDNA contained a unique molecular identifier, enabling accurate counting of TCR cDNA molecules. Specific primers in the conserved constant-segment region were used to synthesize first-strand cDNA for the TCR alpha and beta chains. To control for contamination, each cDNA library was double barcoded with a SMART-Mk sample barcode plus Illumina barcodes. Two successive PCR steps introduced TruSeq adapter sequences along with Illumina sample barcodes. The Illumina HiSeq platform was used with custom primers to sequence TCR alpha and beta cDNA libraries. The authors processed their data as follows. Unique molecular identifiers were extracted from raw reads with MiGEC, and CDR3 positions were determined with MiXCR. For each individual, recombination models were inferred using an EM algorithm with the repgenHMM and IGoR tools. Shared clonotype analysis was performed with the tcR package in R, normalizing sharing by the product of cloneset sizes. To study raw recombination free of thymic and clonal selection effects, out-of-frame nonproductive sequences were analyzed. TCRdb redid the processing of the public reads, applying fastp at Q25 and MiXCR, and retained in-frame beta chains. CDR3 protein duplicates are merged, each entry listing the most common genes and DNA. The V and J calls shown here were made by TCRdb, not taken from the authors' results. Recorded for this sample are 400,000 to 550,000 distinct CDR3 sequences; roughly an eighth of them occurred a single time. The ten largest make up around 0.98% of the sample.

The CDR3, from cysteine to phenylalanine, totals 15 residues. The only DNA kept is the CDR3, 45 bases in frame from the first base. V loses 8 bases, J loses 4 bases, and the germline ends lie 19 bases apart. The germline V gene specifies ENHRY as CDR1 and SYGVKD as CDR2. This record comes from a study of identical twins (dated by TCRdb to the mid-2010s). As for the study more broadly: To test whether fetal clonotypes persist, this study deep-sequenced TCR alpha and beta repertoires from monozygotic twins, from unrelated adults of various ages, and from cord blood. To rule out contamination, replicate twin experiments were performed at different times with different library preparation protocols.

The paper as a whole reports these results and caveats: Abundant cord blood beta clonotypes carried fewer insertions; young adult naive repertoires showed a weaker similar trend, while memory repertoires showed none. Compared with coincidental sharing between unrelated individuals, an excess of low generation-probability sequences was observed among out-of-frame TCR alpha sequences shared between twins. The excess sharing between twins in beta out-of-frame sequences was weaker because fewer shared sequences reduced the signal-to-noise ratio. Zero-insertion analyses could be partly confounded by invariant T cells such as MAIT and iNKT, although diverse VJ usage argued against such confounding for most clonotypes. Because the same donors could not be followed over many years, conclusions were based on cross-sectional statistical analysis. Out-of-frame TCR alpha sharing in monozygotic twins was systematically underestimated by recombination models, whereas sharing between unrelated individuals was in agreement with the recombination models.

Only healthy Caucasian donors were included. The twin cohort consisted of three pairs of female monozygotic twins, all aged 18 to 29 years. Positive isolation kits from Invitrogen were used to isolate CD4+ and CD8+ T cell populations. A further study also used this sample, focusing on yellow fever vaccine responses in identical twins. As the second study states: According to the authors, in identical twins the way T cells responded to vaccination appeared partly convergent and partly personalized. Focusing on identical twins, the study followed the T cell clones that responded to the vaccine, and did so with precision.

The V and J segments used are TRBV10-3 and TRBJ2-3; possibly the D gene is TRBD2, per 7 matching bases. The sequence came from a woman between 18 and 29 years old in good health. Sequencing input: CD4+ T cells sorted from blood. The CDR3 region reads CAILTAREGADTQYF. Read as DNA, the sequence is TGTGCCATCCTTACAGCCAGGGAGGGGGCAGATACGCAGTATTTT.